The clone carrying this T cell receptor beta chain has just a few counts. As yet, its antigen is unknown. The data were obtained in a study of response to subunit inactivated influenza vaccine. Broader study findings: Only a handful of new T cells, the authors suggested, are recruited with each seasonal influenza vaccination.

This CDR3 contains 15 residues. Trimming removed 7 bases from V and 0 bases from J, with 13 bases in between. TCRdb re-called the RT-PCR reads with MiXCR, one entry per CDR3 protein. The data show more than 550,000 distinct CDR3 sequences, approximately 10% seen once. Sequences were derived from PBMCs from blood, sampled on the day of vaccination. V gene TRBV12-3 or TRBV12-4 combines with J gene TRBJ2-1; D call uncertain. This TCR was sampled from a man aged 50 or older who received an inactivated influenza vaccine. The CDR3 DNA follows: TGTGCCAGCAAACCGTCCCTCAGCTCCTACAATGAGCAGTTCTTC. Its translation: CASKPSLSSYNEQFF.